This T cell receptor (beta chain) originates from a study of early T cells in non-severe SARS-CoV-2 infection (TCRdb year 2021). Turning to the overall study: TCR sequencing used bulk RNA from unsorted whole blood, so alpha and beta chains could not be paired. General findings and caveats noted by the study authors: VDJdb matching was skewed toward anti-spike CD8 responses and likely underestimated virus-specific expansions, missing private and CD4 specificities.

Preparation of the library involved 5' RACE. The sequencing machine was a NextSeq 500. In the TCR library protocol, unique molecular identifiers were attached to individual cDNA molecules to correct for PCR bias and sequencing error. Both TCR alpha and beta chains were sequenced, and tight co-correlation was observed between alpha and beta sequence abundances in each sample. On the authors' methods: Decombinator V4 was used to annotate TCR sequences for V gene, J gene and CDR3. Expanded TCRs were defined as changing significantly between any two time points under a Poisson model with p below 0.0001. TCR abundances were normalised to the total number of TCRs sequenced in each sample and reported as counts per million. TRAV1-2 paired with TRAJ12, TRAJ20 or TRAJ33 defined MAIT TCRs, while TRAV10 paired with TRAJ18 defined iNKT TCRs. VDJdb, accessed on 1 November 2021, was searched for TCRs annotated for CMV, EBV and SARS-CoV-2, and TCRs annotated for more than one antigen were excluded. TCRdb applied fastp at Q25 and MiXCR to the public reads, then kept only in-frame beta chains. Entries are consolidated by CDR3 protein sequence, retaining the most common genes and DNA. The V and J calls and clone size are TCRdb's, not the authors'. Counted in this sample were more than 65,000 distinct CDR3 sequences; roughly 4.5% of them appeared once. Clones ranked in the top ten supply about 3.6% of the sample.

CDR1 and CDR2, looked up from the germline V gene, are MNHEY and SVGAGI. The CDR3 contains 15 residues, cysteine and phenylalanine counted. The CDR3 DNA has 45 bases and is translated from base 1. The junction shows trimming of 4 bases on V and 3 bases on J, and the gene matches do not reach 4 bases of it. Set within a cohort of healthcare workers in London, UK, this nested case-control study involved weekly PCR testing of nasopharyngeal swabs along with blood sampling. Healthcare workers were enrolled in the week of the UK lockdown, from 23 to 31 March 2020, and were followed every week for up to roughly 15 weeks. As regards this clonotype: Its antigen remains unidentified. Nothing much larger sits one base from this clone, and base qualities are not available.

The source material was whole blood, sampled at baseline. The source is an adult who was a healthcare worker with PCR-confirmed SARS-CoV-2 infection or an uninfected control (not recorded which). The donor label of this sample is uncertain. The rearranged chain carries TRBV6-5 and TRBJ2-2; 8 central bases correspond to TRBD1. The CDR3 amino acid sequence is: CASSWTGRHTGELFF. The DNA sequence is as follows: TGTGCCAGCAGTTGGACAGGGAGACACACCGGGGAGCTGTTTTTT.